These 25 T cell receptor beta chains originate from one sample sequenced in a study of read filtering for tumor transcriptome and immune sequencing. Molecular barcoded adaptors covering alpha/delta and beta/gamma chains were used on roughly 400 ng RNA. TCRdb ran MiXCR on the reads and lists one entry per CDR3 protein. The sample records more than 35,000 distinct CDR3 sequences, approximately 10% being singletons. Material: a population of CD138-negative cells sorted from bone marrow. The receptors stem from a donor over 35 with multiple myeloma.

This clonotype was detected many times. V is TRBV4-1 and J is TRBJ2-5; perhaps TRBD1 as D (5 bases). Germline CDR1 and CDR2: MGHRA and YSYEKL. Trimming took off 1 base at V and 5 bases at J, with 8 bases between the two ends. The CDR3 consists of 13 residues. The CDR3 nucleotides are TGCGCCAGCAGCCAAGGATACAGGGAGACCCAGTACTTC. Encoded protein: CASSQGYRETQYF.

The chain recombines TRBV20-1 with TRBJ2-5; no clear D gene. The CDR3 has 11 amino acids. The V gene lost 7 bases and the J gene lost 6 bases, with 12 bases spanning the gap. Germline CDR1 and CDR2: DFQATT and SNEGSKA (reference sequence). The CDR3 loop is CSDRVCQTQYF. The CDR3 DNA follows: TGCAGTGACAGAGTCTGCCAGACCCAGTACTTC.

This clonotype was seen repeatedly, ten times or more. The chain recombines TRBV20-1 with TRBJ2-5; weak D call: TRBD1 (5 bases). The germline CDR1 and CDR2 sequences are DFQATT and SNEGSKA (reference sequence). This CDR3 is built from 12 residues. With 2 bases removed from V and 5 bases from J, the gap between germline ends came to 9 bases. The CDR3 nucleotides read TGCAGTGCTAGACAGGGCAGCGAGACCCAGTACTTC. Protein sequence: CSARQGSETQYF.

This clonotype was counted between two and nine times. The rearrangement uses TRBV6-6 and TRBJ2-3; tentatively, D is TRBD2 (5 bases). Germline CDR1 reads MNHNY; CDR2 reads SVGAGI (reference sequence). There are 17 residues in the CDR3. V was pared by 2 bases and J by 6 bases, with 21 bases between. The CDR3 region has the DNA TGTGCCAGCAGTTACGCGCCCCCGGCGGGTTCCGTGGATACGCAGTATTTT. Its translation is CASSYAPPAGSVDTQYF.

This clonotype was seen many times. V usage is TRBV30 and J usage is TRBJ1-1; D ambiguous. Germline values: CDR1 GTSNPN, CDR2 SVGIG (reference sequence). The V end was cut by 0 bases, the J end by 0 bases, with 2 bases between. The CDR3 spans 12 residues. CDR3 in amino acids: CAWSVLNTEAFF. CDR3 sequence (DNA): TGTGCCTGGAGTGTGCTGAACACTGAAGCTTTCTTT. Based on the CDR3 plus reference TRBV30 and TRBJ1-1, the full variable domain is SQTIHQWPATLVQPVGSPLSLECTVEGTSNPNLYWYRQAAGRGLQLLFYSVGIGQISSEVPQNLSASRPQDRQFILSSKKLLLSDSGFYLCAWSVLNTEAFFGQGTRLTVV.

This clonotype has a count of ten or more. This sequence may be a read error, since a much larger clone differs from it by one base. This rearrangement joins TRBV29-1 to TRBJ2-1, with 11 bases lining up with TRBD2. Germline CDR1 and CDR2: SQVTM and ANQGSEA. The CDR3 consists of 16 residues. CDR3 bases: TGCAGCGCCTCCGGGACTAGCGGTCCCGCGGACAATGGGCAGTTCTTC. This sequence encodes CSASGTSGPADNGQFF.

This clonotype was picked up many times. The V gene is TRBV28, the J gene TRBJ1-5; D gene uncertain. Trimming cost V 8 bases and J 6 bases, with 20 bases left between them. Germline V CDR1 and CDR2: MDHEN, SYDVKM. The CDR3 runs 15 residues. CDR3 sequence: CASLLTEGGSQPQHF. In DNA form, the CDR3 reads TGTGCCAGCCTCTTAACGGAGGGTGGAAGTCAGCCCCAGCATTTT.

This clonotype was seen ten or more times. The chain is built from TRBV18 and TRBJ1-5; D possibly corresponds to TRBD1 (5 bases). This CDR3 is 16 amino acids long. Trimming pared 3 bases from V and 3 bases from J, leaving 15 bases between. CDR1 is KGHSH and CDR2 is LQKENI in the germline V gene. In DNA, the CDR3 is TGTGCCAGCTCACCGTCAAAGGGGACTACCAATCAGCCCCAGCATTTT. Its protein is CASSPSKGTTNQPQHF.

In regard to this clonotype: A much bigger clone sits one base away, suggesting this may be a read error. The missing conserved phenylalanine or tryptophan at the end of this CDR3 makes a read error likely. The CDR3 bases are TGTGCCAGCCTCGCCGACACCGGGGAGCTGTTTCTT. As protein: CASLADTGELFL. The V call is TRBV6-2 or TRBV6-3, the J call TRBJ2-2; D gene ambiguous. Germline V gene data show CDR1 as MNHEY and CDR2 as SVGEGT. The CDR3 sequence is 12 residues long. V lost 8 bases and J lost 3, with 7 bases in between.

This clonotype appeared many times. The rearrangement links TRBV5-6 to TRBJ2-5, with TRBD1 identical over 10 bases. Trimming at V came to 4 bases and at J to 5 bases, leaving 5 bases not matched to a gene. The CDR3 spans 14 residues. Per germline, CDR1 SGHDT and CDR2 YYEEEE. CDR3 sequence: CASSPGQGWETQYF. CDR3 nucleotide sequence: TGTGCCAGCAGCCCGGGACAGGGGTGGGAGACCCAGTACTTC. Full variable domain (remainder filled in from reference TRBV5-6 and TRBJ2-5): DAGVTQSPTHLIKTRGQQVTLRCSPKSGHDTVSWYQQALGQGPQFIFQYYEEEERQRGNFPDRFSGHQFPNYSSELNVNALLLGDSALYLCASSPGQGWETQYFGPGTRLLVL.

This clonotype came up a few times. Given a much more abundant clone one base away, this may be a read error. This chain links TRBV7-2 with TRBJ2-1, with 8 bases that match TRBD2. The CDR3 length is 18 residues. From germline, CDR1 is SGHTA and CDR2 FQGNSA. The trim removed 5 bases at V and 6 bases at J, leaving 18 bases unmatched. DNA for the CDR3: TGTGCCAGCAGCCCGGCCTGGGTCGGGACGGGGGGGCTCAATGAGCAGTTCTTC. Residues: CASSPAWVGTGGLNEQFF. Filled out from reference TRBV7-2 and TRBJ2-1, the complete variable domain reads GAGVSQSPSNKVTEKGKDVELRCDPISGHTALYWYRQSLGQGLEFLIYFQGNSAPDKSGLPSDRFSAERTGGSVSTLTIQRTQQEDSAVYLCASSPAWVGTGGLNEQFFGPGTRLTVL.

This sequence joins TRBV30 and TRBJ1-1, with 7 nucleotides matching TRBD1. The CDR3 sequence is 13 residues long. Unmatched junction bases numbered 6, after V lost 7 bases and J lost 1 base. The germline V gene has CDR1 GTSNPN and CDR2 SVGIG (reference sequence). The CDR3: CASDRESNTEAFF. DNA of the CDR3: TGTGCCTCCGACAGGGAGTCGAACACTGAAGCTTTCTTT. Supplemented by reference TRBV30 and TRBJ1-1, the full variable domain reads SQTIHQWPATLVQPVGSPLSLECTVEGTSNPNLYWYRQAAGRGLQLLFYSVGIGQISSEVPQNLSASRPQDRQFILSSKKLLLSDSGFYLCASDRESNTEAFFGQGTRLTVV.

There are many counts of this clonotype. The gene calls are TRBV10-3 and TRBJ2-1; D is perhaps TRBD1 (5 bases). Trimming removed 1 base at V and 5 bases at J, with 6 bases between. From germline, CDR1 is ENHRY and CDR2 SYGVKD. There are 13 residues in the CDR3. The CDR3: CAISELQDNEQFF. DNA for the CDR3: TGTGCCATCAGTGAGTTACAGGACAATGAGCAGTTCTTC.

At least ten counts were recorded for this clonotype. The rearrangement uses TRBV5-1 and TRBJ2-1, with D perhaps given as TRBD1 or TRBD2 (5 bases each). The ends were cut back, 1 base at V and 6 bases at J, with 14 bases in the middle. The germline CDR1 and CDR2 sequences are SGHRS and YFSETQ. CDR3 size: 15 residues. This CDR3 reads CASSLPPGQGNEQFF. The CDR3 DNA is TGCGCCAGCAGCTTGCCCCCGGGGCAAGGCAATGAGCAGTTCTTC. Full variable domain (missing parts from reference TRBV5-1 and TRBJ2-1): KAGVTQTPRYLIKTRGQQVTLSCSPISGHRSVSWYQQTPGQGLQFLFEYFSETQRNKGNFPGRFSGRQFSNSRSEMNVSTLELGDSALYLCASSLPPGQGNEQFFGPGTRLTVL.

In this sample, this clonotype turned up a few times. The chain links TRBV3-1 to TRBJ2-3; either TRBD1 or TRBD2 may fit D (5 bases each). The V gene's germline CDR1 is LGHDT and CDR2 YNNKEL (reference sequence). The V gene lost 1 base and the J gene lost 1 base, with 18 bases spanning the gap. The CDR3 is 18 residues long. The chain's CDR3 is CASSQAALGVVGTDTQYF. The CDR3 nucleotides read TGTGCCAGCAGCCAAGCCGCACTAGGGGTAGTTGGCACAGATACGCAGTATTTT.

The chain uses TRBV6-5 and TRBJ1-1, with 11 bases that match TRBD1. The junction had 3 bases not matched to a gene; V was cut back by 2 bases and J by 4 bases. This CDR3 has 15 residues. CDR1 and CDR2 from the germline V gene are MNHEY and SVGAGI. CDR3 in amino acids: CASSYGTGGFTEAFF. The CDR3 nucleotides read TGTGCCAGCAGTTACGGGACAGGGGGTTTCACTGAAGCTTTCTTT.

The sample holds many counts of this clonotype. The chain joins TRBV11-1 to TRBJ2-4, with 8 bases that match TRBD1. CDR1 is SGHAT and CDR2 is FQDESV in the germline V gene (reference sequence). This CDR3 contains 16 residues. V gave up 4 bases and J gave up 3 bases; unmatched junction bases: 8. In DNA, the CDR3 is TGTGCCAGCAGCTCCCAGGGGGCTCAAGGCAAAAACATTCAGTACTTC. This translates into CASSSQGAQGKNIQYF.

This clonotype was seen ten or more times. The V and J genes are TRBV7-9 and TRBJ2-7, with 7 bases that match TRBD1. CDR1 and CDR2 (germline): SEHNR, FQNEAQ (reference sequence). The J segment lost 2 bases and the V segment lost 5 bases, leaving 9 bases of the junction unmatched. The CDR3 is 15 residues long. The CDR3 DNA sequence: TGTGCCAGCAGCGACACCCAGGGACAGACCTACGAGCAGTACTTC. Protein: CASSDTQGQTYEQYF.

In regard to this clonotype: The junction shows a germline mismatch at one end, possibly a read error. This sequence joins TRBV30 and TRBJ1-1, with D possibly matching TRBD1 (6 bases). Germline V CDR1 and CDR2: GTSNPN, SVGIG (reference sequence). This CDR3 spans 12 amino acids. CDR3 in DNA: TGTGCCTGGGGACAGCGTAACACTGAAGCTTCCTTT. Translating it yields CAWGQRNTEASF.

This clonotype was found many times. The rearrangement links TRBV20-1 to TRBJ2-1; 12 nucleotides agree with TRBD2. The CDR3 is 16 amino acids. Germline lookup yields CDR1 DFQATT and CDR2 SNEGSKA (reference sequence). V trimming: 2 bases; J trimming: 3 bases; junction bases outside the gene matches: 5. In nucleotides, the CDR3 is TGCAGTGCTAGACGAACTAGCGGGGGGATCTACAATGAGCAGTTCTTC. This translates into CSARRTSGGIYNEQFF.

This clonotype has ten or more counts. The J gene is TRBJ1-6, the V gene TRBV12-3 or TRBV12-4, with a weak D call TRBD1 (5 bases). Trimming removed 1 base at V and 5 bases at J, with 9 bases between. This CDR3 has 15 residues. This chain's CDR3 is CASSLGDGDNSPLHF. In DNA form, the CDR3 reads TGTGCCAGCAGTTTAGGGGACGGTGATAATTCACCCCTCCACTTT.

Of note for this clonotype: A much larger clone lies a single base off, so this may be a read error. No conserved phenylalanine or tryptophan ends this CDR3, so it is likely a read error. The V gene is TRBV2, the J gene TRBJ1-2; D not certain. The CDR3 has 11 amino acids. Trimming shortened V by 4 bases and J by 5 bases, and 5 bases separated the two germline ends. The V gene's germline CDR1 is SNHLY and CDR2 FYNNEI. The CDR3 sequence: CASSASYGYTL. The CDR3 region has the DNA TGTGCCAGCAGTGCGAGTTATGGCTACACCCTC.

This clonotype showed up many times. The chain has TRBV2 and TRBJ1-5; D gene ambiguous. Looked up from germline, CDR1 is SNHLY and CDR2 is FYNNEI. The CDR3 loop spans 12 amino acids. The V end was cut by 5 bases, the J end by 5 bases, with 7 bases between. CDR3 protein: CASSSDYQPQHF. CDR3 bases: TGTGCCAGCAGTTCAGACTATCAGCCCCAGCATTTT.

This clonotype was seen many times. This chain uses TRBV7-2 with TRBJ2-5; 7 bases are a match to TRBD1. Trimming cost V 8 bases and J 4 bases; bases outside gene matches: 13. Germline-derived CDR1 and CDR2 are SGHTA and FQGNSA. This CDR3 is built from 15 residues. CDR3 nucleotides: TGTGCCAGCCACCGATCAAGAGGGGGCGGAGAGACCCAGTACTTC. Translated, it gives CASHRSRGGGETQYF.

In its sample, this clonotype was seen many times. This rearrangement joins TRBV5-1 to TRBJ2-7; D not resolved. CDR3 length equals 13 residues. Germline lookup yields CDR1 SGHRS and CDR2 YFSETQ. Trimming took off 5 bases at V and 2 bases at J, with 11 bases between the two ends. CDR3 nucleotide sequence: TGCGCCAGCAGTCAGGTAGTTCCCTACGAGCAGTACTTC. It codes for CASSQVVPYEQYF.